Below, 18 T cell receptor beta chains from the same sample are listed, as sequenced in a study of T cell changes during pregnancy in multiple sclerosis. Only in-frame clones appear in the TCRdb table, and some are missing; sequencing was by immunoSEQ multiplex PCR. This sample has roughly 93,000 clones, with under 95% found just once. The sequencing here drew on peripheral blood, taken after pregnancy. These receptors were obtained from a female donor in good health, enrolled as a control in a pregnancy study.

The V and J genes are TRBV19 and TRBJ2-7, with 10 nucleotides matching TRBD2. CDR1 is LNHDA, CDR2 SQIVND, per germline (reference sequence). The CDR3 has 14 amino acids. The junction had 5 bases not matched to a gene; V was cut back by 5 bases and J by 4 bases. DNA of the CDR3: TGTGCCAGTAGTCCCGGACTAGCGGAATACGAGCAGTACTTC. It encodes CASSPGLAEYEQYF.

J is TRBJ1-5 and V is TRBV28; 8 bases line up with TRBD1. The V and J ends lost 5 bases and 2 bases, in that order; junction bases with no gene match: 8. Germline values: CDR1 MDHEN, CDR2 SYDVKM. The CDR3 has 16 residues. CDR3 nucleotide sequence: TGTGCCAGCAGTCCCCACCTACAGGGGGGCAATCAGCCCCAGCATTTT. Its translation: CASSPHLQGGNQPQHF. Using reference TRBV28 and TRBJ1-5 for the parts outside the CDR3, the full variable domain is DVKVTQSSRYLVKRTGEKVFLECVQDMDHENMFWYRQDPGLGLRLIYFSYDVKMKEKGDIPEGYSVSREKKERFSLILESASTNQTSMYLCASSPHLQGGNQPQHFGDGTRLSIL.

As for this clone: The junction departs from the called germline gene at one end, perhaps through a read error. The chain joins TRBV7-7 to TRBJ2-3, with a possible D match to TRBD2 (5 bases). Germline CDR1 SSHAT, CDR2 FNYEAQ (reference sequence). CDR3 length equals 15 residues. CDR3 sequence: CASSLGSGDTDTQYF. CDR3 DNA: TGTGCTAGCAGCTTAGGGTCCGGGGACACAGATACGCAGTATTTT.

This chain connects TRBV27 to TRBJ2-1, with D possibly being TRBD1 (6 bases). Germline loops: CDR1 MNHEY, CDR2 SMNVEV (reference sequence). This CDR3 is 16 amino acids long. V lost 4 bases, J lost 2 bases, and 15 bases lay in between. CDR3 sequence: CASSWGLGLTYNEQFF. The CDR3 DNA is TGTGCCAGCAGTTGGGGGCTGGGGCTGACCTACAATGAGCAGTTCTTC.

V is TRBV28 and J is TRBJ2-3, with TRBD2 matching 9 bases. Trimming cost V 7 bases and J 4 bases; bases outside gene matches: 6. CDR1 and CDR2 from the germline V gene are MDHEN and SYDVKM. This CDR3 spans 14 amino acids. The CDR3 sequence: CASMAGGGPDTQYF. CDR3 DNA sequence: TGTGCCAGCATGGCGGGAGGGGGGCCAGATACGCAGTATTTT.

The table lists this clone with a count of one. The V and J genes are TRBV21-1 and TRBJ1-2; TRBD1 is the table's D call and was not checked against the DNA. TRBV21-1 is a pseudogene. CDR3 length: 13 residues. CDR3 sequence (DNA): TGTGCCAGCAGCAAAAAAAGACAGGGGGGCTACACCTTC. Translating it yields CASSKKRQGGYTF.

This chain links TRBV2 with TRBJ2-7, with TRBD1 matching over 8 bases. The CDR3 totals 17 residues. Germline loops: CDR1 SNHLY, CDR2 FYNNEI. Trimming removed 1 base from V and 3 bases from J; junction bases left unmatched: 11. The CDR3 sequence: CASSEDVSWTGIYEQYF. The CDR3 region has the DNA TGTGCCAGCAGTGAAGATGTTAGTTGGACAGGGATCTACGAGCAGTACTTC.

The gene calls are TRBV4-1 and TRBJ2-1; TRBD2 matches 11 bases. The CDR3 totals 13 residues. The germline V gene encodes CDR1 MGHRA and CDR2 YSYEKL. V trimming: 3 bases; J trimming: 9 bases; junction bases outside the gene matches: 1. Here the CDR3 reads CASSQGTSGEQFF. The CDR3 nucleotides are TGCGCCAGCAGCCAGGGGACTAGCGGTGAGCAGTTCTTC.

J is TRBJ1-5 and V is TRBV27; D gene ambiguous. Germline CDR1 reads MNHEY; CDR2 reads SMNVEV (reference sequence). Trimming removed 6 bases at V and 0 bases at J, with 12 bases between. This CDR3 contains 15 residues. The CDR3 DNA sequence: TGTGCCAGCAGACCACTGGTAAATAGCAATCAGCCCCAGCATTTT. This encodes CASRPLVNSNQPQHF.

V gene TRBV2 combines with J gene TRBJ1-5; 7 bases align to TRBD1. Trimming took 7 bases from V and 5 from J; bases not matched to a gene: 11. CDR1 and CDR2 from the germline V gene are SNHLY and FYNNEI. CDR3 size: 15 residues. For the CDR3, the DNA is TGTGCCAGCAACATACTTCAGGGGGAAGATCAGCCCCAGCATTTT. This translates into CASNILQGEDQPQHF. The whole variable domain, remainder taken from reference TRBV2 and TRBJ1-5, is EPEVTQTPSHQVTQMGQEVILRCVPISNHLYFYWYRQILGQKVEFLVSFYNNEISEKSEIFDDQFSVERPDGSNFTLKIRSTKLEDSAMYFCASNILQGEDQPQHFGDGTRLSIL.

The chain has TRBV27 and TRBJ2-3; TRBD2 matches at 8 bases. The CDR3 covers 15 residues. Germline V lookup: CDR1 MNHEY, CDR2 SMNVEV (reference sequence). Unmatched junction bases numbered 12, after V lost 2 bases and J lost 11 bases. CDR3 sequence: CASSLDGRGIIRQYF. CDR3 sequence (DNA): TGTGCCAGCAGTTTAGACGGGAGGGGGATTATAAGGCAGTATTTT.

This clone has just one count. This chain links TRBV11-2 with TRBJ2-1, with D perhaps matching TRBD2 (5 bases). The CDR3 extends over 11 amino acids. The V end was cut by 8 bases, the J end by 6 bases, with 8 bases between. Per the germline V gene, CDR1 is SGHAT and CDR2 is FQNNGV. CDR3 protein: CASRRGNEQFF. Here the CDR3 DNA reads TGTGCCAGCCGACGGGGCAATGAGCAGTTCTTC.

The CDR3 spells CATERTDQFYEQYF. CDR3 DNA: TGTGCGACTGAGAGGACAGATCAATTCTACGAGCAGTACTTC. This sequence joins TRBV7-9 and TRBJ2-5; maybe TRBD1 (6 bases). The J call may be wrong; the DNA end is better matched by TRBJ2-7. Germline V gives CDR1 SEHNR, CDR2 FQNEAQ (reference sequence). The CDR3 has 14 amino acids.

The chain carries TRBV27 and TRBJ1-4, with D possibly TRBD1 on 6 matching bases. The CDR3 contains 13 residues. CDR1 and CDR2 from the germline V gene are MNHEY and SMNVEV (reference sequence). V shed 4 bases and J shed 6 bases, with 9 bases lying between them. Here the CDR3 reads CASSSDSDEKLFF. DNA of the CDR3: TGTGCCAGCAGTTCGGACAGTGATGAAAAACTGTTTTTT.

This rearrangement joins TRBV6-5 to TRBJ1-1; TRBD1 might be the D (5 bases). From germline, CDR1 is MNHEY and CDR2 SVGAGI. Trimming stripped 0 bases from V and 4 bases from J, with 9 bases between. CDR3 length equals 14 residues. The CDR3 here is CASSYSRGVTEAFF. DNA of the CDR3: TGTGCCAGCAGTTACTCGCGGGGGGTCACTGAAGCTTTCTTT.

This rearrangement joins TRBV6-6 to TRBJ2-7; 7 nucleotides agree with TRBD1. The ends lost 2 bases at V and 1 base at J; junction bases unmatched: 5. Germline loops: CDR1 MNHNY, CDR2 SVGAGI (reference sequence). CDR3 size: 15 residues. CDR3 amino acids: CASSYAAGGSYEQYF. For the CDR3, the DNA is TGTGCCAGCAGTTACGCGGCAGGGGGTTCCTACGAGCAGTACTTC.

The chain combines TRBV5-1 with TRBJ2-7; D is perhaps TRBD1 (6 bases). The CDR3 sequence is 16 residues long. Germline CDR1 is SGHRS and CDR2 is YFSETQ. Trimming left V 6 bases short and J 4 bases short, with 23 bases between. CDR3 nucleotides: TGCGCCAGCACCCGGTTACCAGGGGAAGGGTCTTACGAGCAGTACTTC. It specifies CASTRLPGEGSYEQYF.

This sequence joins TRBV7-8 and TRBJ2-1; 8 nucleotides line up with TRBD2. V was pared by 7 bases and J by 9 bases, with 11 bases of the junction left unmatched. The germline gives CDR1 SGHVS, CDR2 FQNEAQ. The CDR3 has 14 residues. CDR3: CASINGGLETEQFF. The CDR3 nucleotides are TGTGCCAGCATTAATGGGGGACTAGAGACTGAGCAGTTCTTC.